Presented here are 17 T cell receptor beta chains from one specimen sequenced in a study of blood T cell repertoires in COVID-19. The data were produced by immunoSEQ multiplex PCR, yet TCRdb's version contains in-frame clones alone and is incomplete. The sample shows over 400,000 clones, roughly nine tenths of them seen only once. The sequencing sample was made of peripheral blood. All receptors come from a woman aged 45-65 years with COVID-19, enrolled during active disease.

The J gene is TRBJ1-1, the V gene TRBV20-1; D is unclear. The CDR3 is made up of 8 amino acids. Germline V gene data show CDR1 as DFQATT and CDR2 as SNEGSKA (reference sequence). Trimming stripped 5 bases from V and 10 bases from J, with 5 bases between. The DNA of the CDR3 is TGCAGTGCTCAGTCAGCTTTCTTT. Residues: CSAQSAFF.

The chain employs TRBV2 and TRBJ1-4; D is unclear. Germline V lookup: CDR1 SNHLY, CDR2 FYNNEI. V lost 3 bases, J lost 5 bases, and 13 bases lay in between. CDR3 length: 15 residues. Here the CDR3 reads CASSERAGTNEKLFF. In DNA, the CDR3 is TGTGCCAGCAGTGAGCGGGCAGGAACAAATGAAAAACTGTTTTTT.

This rearrangement joins TRBV5-6 to TRBJ1-5; D perhaps matches TRBD1 (6 bases). Germline loops: CDR1 SGHDT, CDR2 YYEEEE. The CDR3 spans 14 residues. V shed 0 bases and J shed 11 bases, with 15 bases lying between them. This CDR3 is CASSLGTVPTAQHF. Here the CDR3 DNA reads TGTGCCAGCAGCTTGGGGACAGTCCCCACGGCCCAGCATTTT.

This sequence joins TRBV19 and TRBJ1-1; TRBD1 matches at 8 bases. The CDR3 spans 16 residues. Germline CDR1 reads LNHDA; CDR2 reads SQIVND (reference sequence). V trimming: 4 bases; J trimming: 0 bases; junction bases outside the gene matches: 7. The CDR3 protein is CASSRTGQGLNTEAFF. CDR3 bases: TGTGCCAGTAGTAGGACCGGACAGGGATTGAACACTGAAGCTTTCTTT.

This sequence joins TRBV6-1 and TRBJ1-2, with 11 positions matching TRBD1. The CDR3 contains 15 residues. Trimming removed 1 base from V and 5 bases from J; junction bases left unmatched: 3. Per the germline V gene, CDR1 is MNHNS and CDR2 is SASEGT. CDR3 sequence reads: CASSEGTGGWYGYTF. The CDR3, as DNA: TGTGCCAGCAGTGAAGGGACAGGGGGCTGGTATGGCTACACCTTC.

V and J are TRBV28 and TRBJ2-2; possible D gene TRBD2, 5 bases. The CDR3 spans 12 residues. Between the trimmed V and J ends, which lost 8 bases and 1 base, there was a span of 5 bases. Germline V CDR1 and CDR2: MDHEN, SYDVKM. The chain's CDR3 is CASGGNTGELFF. The CDR3 DNA reads TGTGCCAGCGGAGGGAACACCGGGGAGCTGTTTTTT.

The chain has TRBV27 and TRBJ1-1; 7 bases agree with TRBD1. V was clipped by 6 bases and J by 8 bases; unmatched bases: 3. This CDR3 contains 11 residues. Germline V gene lookup returns CDR1 MNHEY and CDR2 SMNVEV (reference sequence). The CDR3 DNA sequence: TGTGCCAGCAGCCTGGGACAGGAAGCTTTCTTT. It is translated as CASSLGQEAFF.

The gene calls are TRBV11-3 and TRBJ2-1, with 9 bases identical to TRBD1. Looked up from germline, CDR1 is SGHNT and CDR2 is YENEEA. J lost 4 bases, V lost 5 bases, and 9 bases had no gene match. The length of the CDR3 is 16 residues. CDR3 coding DNA: TGTGCCAGCAGCCCCGGGCGGACAGGGGTTTACAATGAGCAGTTCTTC. It encodes CASSPGRTGVYNEQFF.

The chain joins TRBV10-1 to TRBJ1-2; D remains unclear. The germline V gene has CDR1 WNHNN and CDR2 SYGVQD (reference sequence). The CDR3 totals 13 residues. Trimming removed 3 bases at V and 2 bases at J, with 7 bases between. The CDR3: CASSDRRNYGYTF. The CDR3, as DNA: TGCGCCAGCAGTGATCGGCGGAACTATGGCTACACCTTC.

The J gene is TRBJ2-5, the V gene TRBV5-1, with D perhaps TRBD2 (6 bases). The CDR3 is 15 amino acids. The germline V gene has CDR1 SGHRS and CDR2 YFSETQ. Trimming removed 0 bases from V and 5 bases from J, with 14 bases in between. CDR3 nucleotide sequence: TGCGCCAGCAGCTTGGTCGGGACTGCTTGGGAGACCCAGTACTTC. Its translation is CASSLVGTAWETQYF.

This clone is a singleton in its sample. The chain couples TRBV19 to TRBJ1-1; the match to TRBD1 covers 8 bases. This CDR3 region has 16 residues. V dropped 7 bases and J dropped 5; count of bases not matched to a gene: 15. Germline-derived CDR1 and CDR2 are LNHDA and SQIVND (reference sequence). CDR3 in DNA: TGTGCCAGTACCTCCGACAGGGGAGCGGTCCTGACTGAAGCTTTCTTT. It specifies CASTSDRGAVLTEAFF.

CDR3 protein: CASRQGNEKLFF. The CDR3 DNA follows: TGTGCCAGCAGACAGGGTAATGAAAAACTGTTTTTT. The chain recombines TRBV28 with TRBJ1-4; D is perhaps TRBD1 (6 bases). V dropped 6 bases and J dropped 4 bases, with 6 bases sitting between them. The CDR3 is 12 amino acids. Germline loops: CDR1 MDHEN, CDR2 SYDVKM.

This chain uses TRBV5-1 with TRBJ2-5; 11 bases agree with TRBD2. CDR3 length: 15 residues. Germline trimming cut 0 bases from V and 7 bases from J; bases unmatched to any gene: 5. CDR1 is SGHRS and CDR2 is YFSETQ in the germline V gene. The chain's CDR3 is CASSLELAGVRTQYF. CDR3 nucleotide sequence: TGCGCCAGCAGCTTGGAACTAGCGGGGGTTAGGACCCAGTACTTC.

This clone was counted once. The J gene is TRBJ2-1, the V gene TRBV5-1; 7 nucleotides agree with TRBD1. With V trimmed by 4 bases and J by 1 base, 2 bases remained unmatched. CDR3 length: 14 residues. Germline V gene sequence: CDR1 SGHRS, CDR2 YFSETQ. The CDR3 DNA sequence: TGCGCCAGCAGCCGGGACAGTTCCTACAATGAGCAGTTCTTC. It translates to CASSRDSSYNEQFF. Using reference TRBV5-1 and TRBJ2-1 for the parts outside the CDR3, the full variable domain is KAGVTQTPRYLIKTRGQQVTLSCSPISGHRSVSWYQQTPGQGLQFLFEYFSETQRNKGNFPGRFSGRQFSNSRSEMNVSTLELGDSALYLCASSRDSSYNEQFFGPGTRLTVL.

The chain carries TRBV3-1 (or the pseudogene TRBV3-2) and TRBJ1-2, with 7 positions matching TRBD1. The CDR3 is 13 amino acids. Germline V gene data show CDR1 as LGHDT and CDR2 as YNNKEL (reference sequence). J lost 4 bases, V lost 7 bases, and 6 bases had no gene match. CDR3 amino acids: CASNKQGFYGYTF. In DNA form, the CDR3 reads TGTGCCAGCAACAAACAGGGGTTCTATGGCTACACCTTC.

This chain joins TRBV5-4 and TRBJ2-7; 10 positions agree with TRBD1. Germline lookup yields CDR1 SGHNT and CDR2 YYREEE (reference sequence). The J segment lost 7 bases and the V segment lost 4 bases, leaving 11 bases of the junction unmatched. This CDR3 is 15 amino acids long. CDR3: CASSPWTGGFGEQYF. The DNA for the CDR3 is TGTGCCAGCAGCCCCTGGACAGGGGGGTTCGGGGAGCAGTACTTC.

V is TRBV5-1 and J is TRBJ1-4; 8 bases map to TRBD1. V trimming: 2 bases; J trimming: 7 bases; junction bases outside the gene matches: 1. This CDR3 region has 13 residues. Germline V lookup: CDR1 SGHRS, CDR2 YFSETQ. DNA of the CDR3: TGCGCCAGCAGCTTAGGGACAGGTGAAAAACTGTTTTTT. Residues: CASSLGTGEKLFF.